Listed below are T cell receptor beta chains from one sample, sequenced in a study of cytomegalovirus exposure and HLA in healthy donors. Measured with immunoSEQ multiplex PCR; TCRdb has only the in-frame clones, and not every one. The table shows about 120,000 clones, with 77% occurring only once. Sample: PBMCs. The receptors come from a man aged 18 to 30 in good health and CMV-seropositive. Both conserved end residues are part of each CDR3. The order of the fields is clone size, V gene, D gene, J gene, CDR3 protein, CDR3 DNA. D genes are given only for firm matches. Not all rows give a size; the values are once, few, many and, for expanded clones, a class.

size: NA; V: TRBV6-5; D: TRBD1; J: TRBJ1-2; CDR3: CASSTQGAGYTF; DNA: TGTGCCAGCAGCACACAGGGGGCCGGCTACACCTTC
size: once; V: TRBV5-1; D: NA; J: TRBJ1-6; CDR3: CASRRVRQLESNSPLHF; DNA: TGCGCCAGCAGGCGTGTCCGACAGCTCGAATCTAATTCACCCCTCCACTTT
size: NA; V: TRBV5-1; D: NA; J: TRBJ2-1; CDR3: CASSSLLREDEQFF; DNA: TGCGCCAGCAGCTCGTTGTTGAGGGAAGATGAGCAGTTCTTC
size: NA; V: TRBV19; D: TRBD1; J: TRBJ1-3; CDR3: CASSTTGYGNTIYF; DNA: TGTGCCAGTAGTACGACAGGGTATGGAAACACCATATATTTT
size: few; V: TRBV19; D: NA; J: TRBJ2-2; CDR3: CASRRLDDTGELFF; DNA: TGTGCCAGTAGACGACTAGATGACACCGGGGAGCTGTTTTTT
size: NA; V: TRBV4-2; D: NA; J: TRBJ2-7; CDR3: CASSQDDRGYEQYF; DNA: TGTGCCAGCAGCCAAGATGATCGGGGCTACGAGCAGTACTTC
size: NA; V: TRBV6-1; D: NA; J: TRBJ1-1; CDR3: CASGDWGTEAFF; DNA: TGTGCCAGCGGGGACTGGGGCACTGAAGCTTTCTTT
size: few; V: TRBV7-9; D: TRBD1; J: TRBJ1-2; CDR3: CASSRIGGGGYTF; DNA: TGTGCCAGCAGCCGCATAGGGGGCGGTGGCTACACCTTC
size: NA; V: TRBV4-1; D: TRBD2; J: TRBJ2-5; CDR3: CASSHAPPDRLGGETQYF; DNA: TGCGCCAGCAGCCACGCGCCCCCGGACCGACTGGGGGGGGAGACCCAGTACTTC
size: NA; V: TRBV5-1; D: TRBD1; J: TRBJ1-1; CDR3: CASSLDRGAEAFF; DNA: TGCGCCAGCAGCTTGGACAGGGGTGCTGAAGCTTTCTTT
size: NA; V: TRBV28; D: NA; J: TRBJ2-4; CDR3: CATSAWGLAKNIQYF; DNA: TGTGCCACCAGCGCGTGGGGCCTAGCCAAAAACATTCAGTACTTC
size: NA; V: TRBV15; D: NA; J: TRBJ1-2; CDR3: CATSRDPENYGYTF; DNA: TGTGCCACCAGCAGAGATCCGGAGAACTATGGCTACACCTTC
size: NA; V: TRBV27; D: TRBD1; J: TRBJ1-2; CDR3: CASSRGTGGYGYTF; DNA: TGTGCCAGCAGTCGGGGGACAGGCGGTTATGGCTACACCTTC
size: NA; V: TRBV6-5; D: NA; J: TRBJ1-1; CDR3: CASRLQGNTEAFF; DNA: TGTGCCAGCAGGCTACAGGGGAACACTGAAGCTTTCTTT
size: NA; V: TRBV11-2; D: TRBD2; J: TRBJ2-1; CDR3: CASSWRDYQQFF; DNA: TGTGCCAGCAGCTGGAGGGACTACCAGCAGTTCTTC
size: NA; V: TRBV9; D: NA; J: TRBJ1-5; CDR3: CASSGGGHNQPQHF; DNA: TGTGCCAGCTCTGGCGGGGGACACAATCAGCCCCAGCATTTT
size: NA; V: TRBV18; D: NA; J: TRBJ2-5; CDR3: CASSPSDQETQYF; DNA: TGTGCCAGCTCACCGTCGGACCAAGAGACCCAGTACTTC
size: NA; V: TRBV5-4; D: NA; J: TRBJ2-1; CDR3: CASSNPGQNNEQFF; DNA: TGTGCCAGCAGCAATCCGGGACAAAACAATGAGCAGTTCTTC
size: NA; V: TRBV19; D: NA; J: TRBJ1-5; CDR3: CASSPEDDQPQHF; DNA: TGTGCCAGTAGCCCTGAGGATGATCAGCCCCAGCATTTT
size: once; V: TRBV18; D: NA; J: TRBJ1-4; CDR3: CASSPTQEATNEKLFF; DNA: TGTGCCAGCTCCCCAACACAGGAAGCAACTAATGAAAAACTGTTTTTT
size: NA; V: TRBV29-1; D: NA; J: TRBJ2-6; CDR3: CSVGQDGANVLTF; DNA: TGCAGCGTTGGGCAGGATGGGGCCAACGTCCTGACTTTC
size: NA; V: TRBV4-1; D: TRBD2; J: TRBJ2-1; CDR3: CASSQVIAGLVVDEQFF; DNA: TGCGCCAGCAGCCAAGTCATTGCGGGACTAGTAGTCGATGAGCAGTTCTTC
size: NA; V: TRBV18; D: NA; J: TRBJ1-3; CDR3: CASSPLTVPSGNTIYF; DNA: TGTGCCAGCTCACCTCTCACAGTTCCTTCTGGAAACACCATATATTTT
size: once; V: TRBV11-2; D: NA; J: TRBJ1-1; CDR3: CASSFGQRFEAFF; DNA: TGTGCCAGCAGCTTCGGACAGCGCTTCGAAGCTTTCTTT
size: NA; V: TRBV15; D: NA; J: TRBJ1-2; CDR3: CATSRDVQAVYGYTF; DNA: TGTGCCACCAGCAGAGATGTTCAGGCCGTCTATGGCTACACCTTC
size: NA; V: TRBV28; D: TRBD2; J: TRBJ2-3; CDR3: CASSPPIGLASGSIGTPDTQYF; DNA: TGTGCCAGCAGTCCGCCCATCGGTTTGGCTAGCGGGAGTATCGGTACTCCAGATACGCAGTATTTT
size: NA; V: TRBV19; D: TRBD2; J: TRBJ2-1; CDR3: CASSRTSGKNNEQFF; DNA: TGTGCCAGTAGTAGGACTAGCGGGAAAAACAATGAGCAGTTCTTC
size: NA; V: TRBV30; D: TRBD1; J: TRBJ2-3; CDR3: CAWSVLDRGPDTQYF; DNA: TGTGCCTGGAGTGTTTTAGACAGGGGGCCGGATACGCAGTATTTT
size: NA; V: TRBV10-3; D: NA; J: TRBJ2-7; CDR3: CAISESRAYGDSSYEQYF; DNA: TGTGCCATCAGTGAGTCTAGGGCTTACGGGGATAGCTCCTACGAGCAGTACTTC
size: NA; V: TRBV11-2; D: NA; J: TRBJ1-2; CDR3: CASSKRQNLNYGYTF; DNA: TGTGCCAGCAGCAAGCGACAGAACCTAAACTATGGCTACACCTTC
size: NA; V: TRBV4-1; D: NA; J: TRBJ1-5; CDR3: CASSQLVRSNQPQHF; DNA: TGCGCCAGCAGCCAATTAGTACGTAGCAATCAGCCCCAGCATTTT
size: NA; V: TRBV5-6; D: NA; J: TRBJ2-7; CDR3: CASSRIDTYEQYF; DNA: TGTGCCAGCAGCCGAATTGACACCTACGAGCAGTACTTC
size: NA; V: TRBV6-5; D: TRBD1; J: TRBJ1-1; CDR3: CASSRDRKTEAFF; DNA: TGTGCCAGCAGCAGGGACAGGAAGACTGAAGCTTTCTTT
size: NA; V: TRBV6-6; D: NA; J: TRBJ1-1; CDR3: CASRGAELAGEAFF; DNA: TGTGCCAGCAGGGGGGCCGAGTTGGCAGGTGAAGCTTTCTTT
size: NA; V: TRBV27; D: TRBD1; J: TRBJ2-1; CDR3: CASSLLGTGVRERFNEQFF; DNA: TGTGCCAGCAGTTTACTCGGGACAGGGGTGCGGGAACGTTTCAATGAGCAGTTCTTC
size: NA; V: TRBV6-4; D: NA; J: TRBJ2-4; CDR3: CASAHRVNSQYF; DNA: TGTGCCAGCGCACACAGGGTAAACAGTCAGTACTTC